This T cell receptor (beta chain) was retrieved from a study of T cell repertoires in cytomegalovirus infection. Looking at the study overall: Signatures in public TCR beta sequences pointed to both CMV infection and matching HLA type.

This clonotype was found a few times. After removal of 6 bases from V and 4 bases from J, the junction contained 7 bases not matched to a gene. Looked up from germline, CDR1 is DFQATT and CDR2 is SNEGSKA (reference sequence). The CDR3 sequence is 14 residues long. MiXCR, applied by TCRdb to the reads, yields one record per CDR3 protein. The data show approximately 250,000 distinct CDR3 sequences, over 8% seen once. The rearrangement uses TRBV20-1 and TRBJ2-4; TRBD1 agrees at 9 bases. The TCR sequence derives from a human donor in good health (CMV status not recorded). Some clones in this sample may be carry-over from other donors' samples. Sequenced material: PBMCs. The CDR3 nucleotides are TGCAGTGCCCCCGGGACAGGGCAAAAAAACATTCAGTACTTC. Amino acids: CSAPGTGQKNIQYF.